This TCR beta chain was documented in a study of CD8+ T cells in alopecia areata. In its sample, this clone was seen a few times. The antigen is undetermined. The study's findings and limits: Many expanded lesional clones stayed in scalp and blood while on tofacitinib.

The germline CDR1 and CDR2 sequences are MDHEN and SYDVKM. V dropped 2 bases and J dropped 9 bases, with 11 bases sitting between them. This CDR3 is built from 14 residues. As for treatment: oral pan-JAK inhibitor, 5-10 mg twice daily. Following extraction, RNA underwent reverse transcription to cDNA, which served as the sequencing template. Assay: immunoSEQ multiplex PCR; the TCRdb copy retains only in-frame clones and omits some. The profile shows 150,000 to 250,000 clones, 50% to 60% of them singletons. The sequence was collected from a human donor with alopecia areata. Sequencing was performed on CD4+ T cells sorted from blood, taken at week 4, from a patient treated with tofacitinib. This chain links TRBV28 with TRBJ1-6, with D possibly TRBD1 on 5 matching bases. This CDR3 is CASSLAGLASPLHF. CDR3 bases: TGTGCCAGCAGTTTAGCAGGGTTGGCTTCACCCCTCCACTTT.